This T cell receptor (beta chain) was captured in a study of T cells after yellow fever vaccination. Overall study results and limits: On re-exposure, the response was weaker but peaked faster, at day 5 versus 15. Contamination by abundant bulk-population clonotypes could be present in FACS-sorted repertoires. Post-booster repertoires again held most primary-vaccination clones (about 96% CD4, around 90% CD8).

A single record per CDR3 protein comes from TCRdb applying MiXCR to the 5' RACE reads. The repertoire holds 450,000 to 650,000 distinct CDR3 sequences, with less than 25% as singletons. As to this clonotype: Its antigen is unknown. At one end the junction does not follow the germline gene, possibly because of a read error.

CDR3 length equals 11 residues. CDR1 and CDR2 (germline): ENHRY, SYGVKD. This TCR was recovered from a man younger than 30 who received the YFV17D yellow fever vaccine. The gene calls are TRBV10-3 and TRBJ2-3; D remains unclear. Sequencing was performed on PBMCs, taken around 3 weeks after the first yellow fever vaccination. The CDR3 region has the DNA TGTGCCACCAGTGGGAAGGATACGCAGTATTTT. This translates into CATSGKDTQYF.